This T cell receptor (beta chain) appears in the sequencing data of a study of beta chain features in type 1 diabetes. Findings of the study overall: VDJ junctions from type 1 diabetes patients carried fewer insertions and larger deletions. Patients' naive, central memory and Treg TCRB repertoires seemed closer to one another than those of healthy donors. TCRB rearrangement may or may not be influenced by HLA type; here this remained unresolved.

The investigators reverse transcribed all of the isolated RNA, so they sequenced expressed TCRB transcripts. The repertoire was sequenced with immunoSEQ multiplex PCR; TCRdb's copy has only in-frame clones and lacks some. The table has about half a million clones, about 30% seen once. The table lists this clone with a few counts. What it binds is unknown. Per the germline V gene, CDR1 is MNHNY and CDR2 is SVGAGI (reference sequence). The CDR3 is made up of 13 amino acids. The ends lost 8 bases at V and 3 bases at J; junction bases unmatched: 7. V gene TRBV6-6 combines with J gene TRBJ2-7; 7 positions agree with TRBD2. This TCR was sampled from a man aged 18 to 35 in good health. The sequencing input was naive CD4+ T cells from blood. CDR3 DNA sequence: TGTGCCAGCCGCCGCGGGGGTCTCTACGAGCAGTACTTC. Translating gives CASRRGGLYEQYF.